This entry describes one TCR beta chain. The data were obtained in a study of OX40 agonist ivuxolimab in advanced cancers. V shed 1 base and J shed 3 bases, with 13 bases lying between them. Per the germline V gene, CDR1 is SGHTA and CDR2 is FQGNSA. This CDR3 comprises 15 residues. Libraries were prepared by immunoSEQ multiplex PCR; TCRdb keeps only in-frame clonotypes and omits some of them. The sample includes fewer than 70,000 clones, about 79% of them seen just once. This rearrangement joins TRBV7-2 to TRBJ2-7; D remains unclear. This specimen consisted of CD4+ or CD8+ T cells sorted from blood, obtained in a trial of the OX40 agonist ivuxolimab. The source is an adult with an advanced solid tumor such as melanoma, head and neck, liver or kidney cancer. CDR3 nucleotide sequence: TGTGCCAGCAGCTTAGGTGGTGGCATGTTCTACGAGCAGTACTTC. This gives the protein CASSLGGGMFYEQYF.